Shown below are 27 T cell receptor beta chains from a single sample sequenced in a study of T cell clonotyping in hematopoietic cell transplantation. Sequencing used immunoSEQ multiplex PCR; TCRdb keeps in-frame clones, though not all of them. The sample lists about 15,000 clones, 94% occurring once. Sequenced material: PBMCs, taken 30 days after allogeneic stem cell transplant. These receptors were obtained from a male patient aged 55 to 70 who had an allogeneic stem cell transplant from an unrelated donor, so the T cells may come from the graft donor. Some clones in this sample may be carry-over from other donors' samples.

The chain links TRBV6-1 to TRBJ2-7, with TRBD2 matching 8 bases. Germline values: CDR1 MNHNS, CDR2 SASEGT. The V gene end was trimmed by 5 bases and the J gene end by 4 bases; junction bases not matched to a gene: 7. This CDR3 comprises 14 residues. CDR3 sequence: CASSPRGGAYEQYF. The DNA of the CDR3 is TGTGCCAGCAGTCCCCGGGGGGGGGCTTACGAGCAGTACTTC.

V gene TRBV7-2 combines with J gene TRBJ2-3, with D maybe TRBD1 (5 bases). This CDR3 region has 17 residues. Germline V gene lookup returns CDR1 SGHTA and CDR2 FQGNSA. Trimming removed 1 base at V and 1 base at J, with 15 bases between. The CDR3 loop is CASSLGPPGKGTDTQYF. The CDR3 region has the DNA TGTGCCAGCAGCTTAGGTCCCCCAGGGAAGGGCACAGATACGCAGTATTTT. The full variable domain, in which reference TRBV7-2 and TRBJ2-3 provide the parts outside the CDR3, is GAGVSQSPSNKVTEKGKDVELRCDPISGHTALYWYRQSLGQGLEFLIYFQGNSAPDKSGLPSDRFSAERTGGSVSTLTIQRTQQEDSAVYLCASSLGPPGKGTDTQYFGPGTRLTVL.

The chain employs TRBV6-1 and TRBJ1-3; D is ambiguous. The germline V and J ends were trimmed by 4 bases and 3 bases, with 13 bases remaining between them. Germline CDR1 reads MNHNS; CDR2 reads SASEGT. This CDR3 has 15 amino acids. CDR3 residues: CASSATWGSGNTIYF. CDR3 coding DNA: TGTGCCAGCAGTGCAACGTGGGGTAGTGGAAACACCATATATTTT.

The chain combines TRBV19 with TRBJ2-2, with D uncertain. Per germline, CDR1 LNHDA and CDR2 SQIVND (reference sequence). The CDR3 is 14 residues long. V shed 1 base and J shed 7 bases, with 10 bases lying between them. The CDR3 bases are TGTGCCAGTAGTATAGCCAGCCCAGGCGGGGAGCTGTTTTTT. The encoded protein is CASSIASPGGELFF.

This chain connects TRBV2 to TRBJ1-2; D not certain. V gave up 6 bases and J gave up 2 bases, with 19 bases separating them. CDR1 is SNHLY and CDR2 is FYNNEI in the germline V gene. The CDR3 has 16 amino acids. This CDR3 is CASSQSTGIRNYGYTF. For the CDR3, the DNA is TGTGCCAGCAGCCAATCAACCGGGATTAGGAACTATGGCTACACCTTC.

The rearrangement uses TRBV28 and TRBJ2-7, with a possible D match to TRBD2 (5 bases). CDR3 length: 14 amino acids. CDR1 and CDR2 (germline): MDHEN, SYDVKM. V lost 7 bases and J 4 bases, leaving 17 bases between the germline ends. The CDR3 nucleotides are TGTGCCAGCAATCCTCAGGAAGCGGTATACGAGCAGTACTTC. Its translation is CASNPQEAVYEQYF.

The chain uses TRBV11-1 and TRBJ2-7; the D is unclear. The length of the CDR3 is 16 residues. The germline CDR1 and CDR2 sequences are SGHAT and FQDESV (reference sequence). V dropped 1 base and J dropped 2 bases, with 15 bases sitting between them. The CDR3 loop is CASSLGSGLPPYEQYF. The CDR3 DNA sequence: TGTGCCAGCAGCTTAGGGTCTGGCTTACCACCCTACGAGCAGTACTTC.

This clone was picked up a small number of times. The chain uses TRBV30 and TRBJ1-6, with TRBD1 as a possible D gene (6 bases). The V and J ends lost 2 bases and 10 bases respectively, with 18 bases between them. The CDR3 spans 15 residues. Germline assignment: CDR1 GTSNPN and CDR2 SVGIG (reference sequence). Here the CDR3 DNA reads TGTGCCTGGAGTTCACAGGGCCTGGGAGGGTCACCCCTCCACTTT. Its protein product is CAWSSQGLGGSPLHF.

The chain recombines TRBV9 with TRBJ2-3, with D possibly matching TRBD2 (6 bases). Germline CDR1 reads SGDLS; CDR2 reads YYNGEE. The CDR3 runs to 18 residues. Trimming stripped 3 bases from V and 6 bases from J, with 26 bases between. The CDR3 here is CASSASLTAGLKTDTQYF. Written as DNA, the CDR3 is TGTGCCAGCAGCGCATCATTAACCGCGGGACTTAAGACGGATACGCAGTATTTT.

This CDR3 is CAWRGTGGPGELFF. DNA of the CDR3: TGTGCCTGGAGAGGGACAGGGGGCCCCGGGGAGCTGTTTTTT. The rearrangement links TRBV30 to TRBJ2-2; TRBD1 agrees at 12 bases. Germline CDR1 and CDR2: GTSNPN and SVGIG (reference sequence). CDR3 length: 14 residues. V trimming: 3 bases; J trimming: 6 bases; junction bases outside the gene matches: 2. The whole variable domain, remainder taken from reference TRBV30 and TRBJ2-2, is SQTIHQWPATLVQPVGSPLSLECTVEGTSNPNLYWYRQAAGRGLQLLFYSVGIGQISSEVPQNLSASRPQDRQFILSSKKLLLSDSGFYLCAWRGTGGPGELFFGEGSRLTVL.

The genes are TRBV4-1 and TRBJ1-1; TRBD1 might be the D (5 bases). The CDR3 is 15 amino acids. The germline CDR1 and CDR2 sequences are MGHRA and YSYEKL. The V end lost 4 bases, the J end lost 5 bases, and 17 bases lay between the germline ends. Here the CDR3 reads CASSRALGDGTEAFF. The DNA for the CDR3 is TGCGCCAGCAGCCGCGCCTTGGGGGATGGAACTGAAGCTTTCTTT.

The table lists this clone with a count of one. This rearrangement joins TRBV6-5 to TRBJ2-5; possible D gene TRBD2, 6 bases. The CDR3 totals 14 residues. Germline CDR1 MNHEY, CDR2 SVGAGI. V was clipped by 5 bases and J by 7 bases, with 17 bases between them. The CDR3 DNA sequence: TGTGCCAGCAGTACGGGGGTCCCGGTGGGGACCCAGTACTTC. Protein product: CASSTGVPVGTQYF.

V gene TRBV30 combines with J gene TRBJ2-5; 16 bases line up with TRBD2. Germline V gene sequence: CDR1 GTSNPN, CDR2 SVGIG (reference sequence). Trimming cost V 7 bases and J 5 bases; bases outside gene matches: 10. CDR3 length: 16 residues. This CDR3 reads CASNPGLAGGSETQYF. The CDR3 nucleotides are TGTGCCTCAAACCCGGGACTAGCGGGGGGGAGCGAGACCCAGTACTTC.

CDR3 nucleotide sequence: TGTGCCTGGAGTAGACAGGGGGCCCTGAACACTGAAGCTTTCTTT. Amino acid sequence: CAWSRQGALNTEAFF. The chain couples TRBV30 to TRBJ1-1, with 10 positions matching TRBD1. The CDR3 length is 15 residues. V lost 2 bases to trimming and J lost 0 bases; unmatched junction nucleotides: 3. Germline V gene lookup returns CDR1 GTSNPN and CDR2 SVGIG (reference sequence).

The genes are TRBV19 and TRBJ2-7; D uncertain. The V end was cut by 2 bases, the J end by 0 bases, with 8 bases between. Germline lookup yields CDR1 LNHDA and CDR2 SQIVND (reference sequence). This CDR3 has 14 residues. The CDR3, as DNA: TGTGCCAGTAGTATATACGCCTCCTCCTACGAGCAGTACTTC. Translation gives CASSIYASSYEQYF.

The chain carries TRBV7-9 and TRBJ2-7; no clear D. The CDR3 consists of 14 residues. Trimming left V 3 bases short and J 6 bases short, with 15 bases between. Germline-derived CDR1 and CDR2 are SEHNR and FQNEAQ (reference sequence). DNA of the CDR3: TGTGCCAGCAGCTTCGGTAGGGAATCAGGCGAGCAGTACTTC. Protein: CASSFGRESGEQYF.

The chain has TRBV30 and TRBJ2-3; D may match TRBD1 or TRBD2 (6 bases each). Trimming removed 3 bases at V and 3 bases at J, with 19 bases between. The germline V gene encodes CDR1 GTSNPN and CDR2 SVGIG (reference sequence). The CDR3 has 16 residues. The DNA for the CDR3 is TGTGCCTGGAGGAGGGGGGTAGCGAAGGTTACAGATACGCAGTATTTT. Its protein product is CAWRRGVAKVTDTQYF. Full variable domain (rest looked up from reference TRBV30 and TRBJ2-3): SQTIHQWPATLVQPVGSPLSLECTVEGTSNPNLYWYRQAAGRGLQLLFYSVGIGQISSEVPQNLSASRPQDRQFILSSKKLLLSDSGFYLCAWRRGVAKVTDTQYFGPGTRLTVL.

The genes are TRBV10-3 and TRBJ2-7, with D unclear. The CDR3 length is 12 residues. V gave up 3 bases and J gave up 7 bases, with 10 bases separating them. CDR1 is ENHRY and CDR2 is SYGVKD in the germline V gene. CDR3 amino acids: CAISDAVEEQYF. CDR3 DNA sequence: TGTGCCATCAGTGATGCGGTGGAGGAGCAGTACTTC.

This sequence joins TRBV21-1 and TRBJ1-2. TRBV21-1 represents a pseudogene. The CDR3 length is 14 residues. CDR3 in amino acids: CASSNWEAARGYTF. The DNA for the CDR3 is TGTGCCAGCAGCAATTGGGAAGCAGCCAGAGGCTACACCTTC.

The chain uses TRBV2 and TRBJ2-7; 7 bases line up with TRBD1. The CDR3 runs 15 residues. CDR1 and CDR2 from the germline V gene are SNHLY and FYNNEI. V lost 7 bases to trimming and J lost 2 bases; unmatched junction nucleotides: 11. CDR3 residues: CASTQGGQETYEQYF. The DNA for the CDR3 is TGTGCCAGCACCCAAGGTGGACAGGAGACCTACGAGCAGTACTTC. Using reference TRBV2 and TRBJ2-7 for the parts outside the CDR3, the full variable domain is EPEVTQTPSHQVTQMGQEVILRCVPISNHLYFYWYRQILGQKVEFLVSFYNNEISEKSEIFDDQFSVERPDGSNFTLKIRSTKLEDSAMYFCASTQGGQETYEQYFGPGTRLTVT.

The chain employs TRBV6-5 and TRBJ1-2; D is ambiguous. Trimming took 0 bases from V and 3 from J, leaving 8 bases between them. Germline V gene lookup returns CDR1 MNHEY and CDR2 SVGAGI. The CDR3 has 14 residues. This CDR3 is CASSYSRGYYGYTF. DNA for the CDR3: TGTGCCAGCAGTTACTCGAGAGGATACTATGGCTACACCTTC.

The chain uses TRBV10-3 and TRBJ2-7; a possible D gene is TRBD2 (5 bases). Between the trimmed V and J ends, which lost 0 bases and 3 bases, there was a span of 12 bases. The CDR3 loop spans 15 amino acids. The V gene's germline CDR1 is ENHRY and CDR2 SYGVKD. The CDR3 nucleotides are TGTGCCATCAGTGAGTCTGCGGGTCACCGCTACGAGCAGTACTTC. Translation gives CAISESAGHRYEQYF.

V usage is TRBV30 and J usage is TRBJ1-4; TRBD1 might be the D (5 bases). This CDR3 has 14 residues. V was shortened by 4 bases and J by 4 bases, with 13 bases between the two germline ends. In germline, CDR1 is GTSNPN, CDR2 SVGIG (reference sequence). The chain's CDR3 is CAWNVQGLNEKLFF. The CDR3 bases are TGTGCCTGGAACGTCCAGGGCCTTAATGAAAAACTGTTTTTT.

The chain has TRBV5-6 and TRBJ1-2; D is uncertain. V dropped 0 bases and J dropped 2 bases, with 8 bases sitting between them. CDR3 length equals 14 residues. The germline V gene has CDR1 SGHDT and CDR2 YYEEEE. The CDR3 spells CASSLGQRNYGYTF. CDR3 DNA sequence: TGTGCCAGCAGCTTGGGACAACGGAACTATGGCTACACCTTC.

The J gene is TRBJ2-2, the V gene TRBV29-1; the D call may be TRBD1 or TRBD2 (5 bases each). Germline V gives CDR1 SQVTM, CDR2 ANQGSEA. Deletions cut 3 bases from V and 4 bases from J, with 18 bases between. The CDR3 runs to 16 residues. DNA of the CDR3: TGCAGCGTTGACGAGGGCCTAGGGGCTACCACCGGGGAGCTGTTTTTT. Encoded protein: CSVDEGLGATTGELFF.

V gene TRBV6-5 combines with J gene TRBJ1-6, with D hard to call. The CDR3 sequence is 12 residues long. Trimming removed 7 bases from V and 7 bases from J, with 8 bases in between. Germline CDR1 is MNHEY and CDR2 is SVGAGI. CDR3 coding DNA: TGTGCCAGCACGAGTCGGAATTCACCCCTCCACTTT. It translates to CASTSRNSPLHF.

CDR3 region: CASSLSNQPQHF. DNA of the CDR3: TGTGCCAGCAGTCTTAGCAATCAGCCCCAGCATTTT. The chain joins TRBV5-8 to TRBJ1-5; no clear D. The V end was cut by 5 bases, the J end by 0 bases, with 3 bases between. This CDR3 is built from 12 residues. The germline V gene has CDR1 SGHTS and CDR2 YDEGEE.